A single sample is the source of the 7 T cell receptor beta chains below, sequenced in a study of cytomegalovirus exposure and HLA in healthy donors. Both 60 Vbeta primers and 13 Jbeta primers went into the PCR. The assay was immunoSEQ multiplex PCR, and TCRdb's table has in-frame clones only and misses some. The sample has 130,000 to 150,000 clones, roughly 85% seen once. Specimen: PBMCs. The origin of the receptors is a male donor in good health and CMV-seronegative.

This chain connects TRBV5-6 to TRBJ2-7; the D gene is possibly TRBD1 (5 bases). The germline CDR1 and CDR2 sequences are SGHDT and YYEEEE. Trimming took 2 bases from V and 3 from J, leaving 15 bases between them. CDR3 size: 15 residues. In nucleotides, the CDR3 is TGTGCCAGCAGCTTCGGGTCAGGGCCATTCTACGAGCAGTACTTC. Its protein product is CASSFGSGPFYEQYF.

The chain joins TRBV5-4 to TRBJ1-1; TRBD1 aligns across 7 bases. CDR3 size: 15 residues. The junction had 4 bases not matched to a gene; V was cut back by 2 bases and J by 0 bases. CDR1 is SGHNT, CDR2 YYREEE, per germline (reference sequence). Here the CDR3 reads CASSFGTGVNTEAFF. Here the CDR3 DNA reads TGTGCCAGCAGCTTTGGAACAGGGGTGAACACTGAAGCTTTCTTT. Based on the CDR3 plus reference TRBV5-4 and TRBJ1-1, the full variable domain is ETGVTQSPTHLIKTRGQQVTLRCSSQSGHNTVSWYQQALGQGPQFIFQYYREEENGRGNFPPRFSGLQFPNYSSELNVNALELDDSALYLCASSFGTGVNTEAFFGQGTRLTVV.

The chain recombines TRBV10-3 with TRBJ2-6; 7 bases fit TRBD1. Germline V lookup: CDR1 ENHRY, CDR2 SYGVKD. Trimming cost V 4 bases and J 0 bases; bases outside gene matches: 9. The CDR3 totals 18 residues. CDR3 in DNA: TGTGCCATCAGTGTGGACAGGAGACCTGGCTCTGGGGCCAACGTCCTGACTTTC. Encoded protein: CAISVDRRPGSGANVLTF.

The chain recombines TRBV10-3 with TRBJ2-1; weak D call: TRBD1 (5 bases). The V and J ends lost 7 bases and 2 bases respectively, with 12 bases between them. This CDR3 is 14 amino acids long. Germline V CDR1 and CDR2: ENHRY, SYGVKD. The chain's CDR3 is CAIKGQGAYNEQFF. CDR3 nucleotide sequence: TGTGCCATCAAGGGTCAGGGCGCCTACAATGAGCAGTTCTTC.

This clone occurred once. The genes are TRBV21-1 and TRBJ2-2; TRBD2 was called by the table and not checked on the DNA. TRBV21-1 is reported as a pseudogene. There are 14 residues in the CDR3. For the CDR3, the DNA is TGTGCCAGCAGCAAAGTGCGCGGGGCCGGGGAGCTGTTTTTT. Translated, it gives CASSKVRGAGELFF.

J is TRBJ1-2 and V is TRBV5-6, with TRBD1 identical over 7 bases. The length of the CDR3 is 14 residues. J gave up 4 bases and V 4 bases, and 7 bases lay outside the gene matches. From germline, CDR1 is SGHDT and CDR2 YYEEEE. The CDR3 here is CASSPLQGTYGYTF. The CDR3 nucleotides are TGTGCCAGCAGCCCCCTACAGGGGACCTATGGCTACACCTTC.

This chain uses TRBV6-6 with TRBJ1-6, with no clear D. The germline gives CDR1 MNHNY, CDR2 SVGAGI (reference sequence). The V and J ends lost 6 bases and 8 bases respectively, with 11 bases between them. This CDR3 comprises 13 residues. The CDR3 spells CASSLLEDSPLHF. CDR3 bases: TGTGCCAGCAGCTTATTAGAGGATTCACCCCTCCACTTT.